A selection of T cell receptor beta chains follows, all from one sample in a study of OX40 agonist ivuxolimab in advanced cancers. Clones were sequenced by immunoSEQ multiplex PCR, and TCRdb holds only the in-frame ones, with some missing. The sample records 30,000 to 40,000 clones, approximately 89% being singletons. The sequenced sample was CD4+ or CD8+ T cells sorted from blood, obtained in a trial of the OX40 agonist ivuxolimab. These receptors were collected from an adult with an advanced solid tumor such as melanoma, head and neck, liver or kidney cancer. CDR3s leave out the opening cysteine and the closing phenylalanine or tryptophan.

ASSAGGAFGIQY,TRBJ2-4,TRBV28
ASSPHGAGGSYEQY,TRBJ2-7,TRBV9
ASSLRRTGTSGYEQY,TRBJ2-7,TRBV13
ASSLIPRQRDTQY,TRBJ2-3,TRBV7-2
AWRRLAGGADTQY,TRBJ2-3,TRBV30
ASSPSGYYNEQF,TRBJ2-1,TRBV5-4
ASSTRLAGSYEQY,TRBJ2-7,TRBV13
ASRSGLAASYEQY,TRBJ2-7,TRBV6-1
ASSYPPGQGADTQY,TRBJ2-3,TRBV6-5
ASSLQGAYTEAF,TRBJ1-1,TRBV5-1
ASSSLSSGDTIY,TRBJ1-3,TRBV27
ASSLPRETQY,TRBJ2-5,TRBV7-8
ASSESDRGATEAF,TRBJ1-1,TRBV10-1
ASSIGLLYEQY,NA,TRBV19